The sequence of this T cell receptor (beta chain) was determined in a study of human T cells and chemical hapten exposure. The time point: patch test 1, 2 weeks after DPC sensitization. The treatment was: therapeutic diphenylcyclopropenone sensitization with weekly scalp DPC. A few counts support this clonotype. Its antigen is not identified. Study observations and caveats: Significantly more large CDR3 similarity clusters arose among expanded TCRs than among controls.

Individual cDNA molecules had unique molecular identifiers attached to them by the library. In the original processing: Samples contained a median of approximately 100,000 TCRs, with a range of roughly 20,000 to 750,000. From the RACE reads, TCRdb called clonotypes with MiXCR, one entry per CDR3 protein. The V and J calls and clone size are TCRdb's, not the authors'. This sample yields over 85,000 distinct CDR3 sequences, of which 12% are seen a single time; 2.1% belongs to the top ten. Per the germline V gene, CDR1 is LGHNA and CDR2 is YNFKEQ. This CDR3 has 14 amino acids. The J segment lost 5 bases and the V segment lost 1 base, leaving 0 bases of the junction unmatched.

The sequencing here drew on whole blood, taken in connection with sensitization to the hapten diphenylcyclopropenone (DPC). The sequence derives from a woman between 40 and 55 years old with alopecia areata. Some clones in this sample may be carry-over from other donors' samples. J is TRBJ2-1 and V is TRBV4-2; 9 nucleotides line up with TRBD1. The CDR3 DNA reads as TGTGCCAGCAGCCAAGGGGACAGGGACAATGAGCAGTTCTTC. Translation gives CASSQGDRDNEQFF.